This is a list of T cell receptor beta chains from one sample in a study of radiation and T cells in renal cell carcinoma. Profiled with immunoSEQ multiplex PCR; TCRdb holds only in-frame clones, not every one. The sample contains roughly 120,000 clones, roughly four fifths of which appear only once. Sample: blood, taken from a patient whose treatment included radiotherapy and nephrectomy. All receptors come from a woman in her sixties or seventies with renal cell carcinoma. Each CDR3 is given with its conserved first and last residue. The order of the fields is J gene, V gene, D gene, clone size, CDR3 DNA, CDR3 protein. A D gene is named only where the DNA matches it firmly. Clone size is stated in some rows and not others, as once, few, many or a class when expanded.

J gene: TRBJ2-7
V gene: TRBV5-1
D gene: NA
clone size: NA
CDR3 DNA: TGCGCCAGCAGCTTGGCCTCGGGATACGAGCAGTACTTC
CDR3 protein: CASSLASGYEQYF

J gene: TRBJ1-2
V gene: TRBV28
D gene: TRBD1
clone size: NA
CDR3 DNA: TGTGCCAGCAGGGGGACAGTTGACTATGGCTACACCTTC
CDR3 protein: CASRGTVDYGYTF

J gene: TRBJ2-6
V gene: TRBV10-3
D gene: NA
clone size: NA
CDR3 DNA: TGTGCCATCAGTGTGGCCGTCACCCCCTACTCTGGGGCCAACGTCCTGACTTTC
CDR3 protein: CAISVAVTPYSGANVLTF

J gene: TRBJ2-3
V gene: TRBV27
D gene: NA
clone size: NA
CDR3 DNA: TGTGCCAGCAGTTTTAAGCGAGAGGGCACAGATACGCAGTATTTT
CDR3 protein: CASSFKREGTDTQYF

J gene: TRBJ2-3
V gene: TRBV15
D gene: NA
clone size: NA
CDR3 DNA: TGTGCCACCAGCAGAGATCAGGCAGATACGCAGTATTTT
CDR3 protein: CATSRDQADTQYF

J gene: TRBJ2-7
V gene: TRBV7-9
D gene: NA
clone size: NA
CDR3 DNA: TGTGCCAGCAGCCCCGAGGTGGGGTGGCGTTCCTACGAGCAGTACTTC
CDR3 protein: CASSPEVGWRSYEQYF

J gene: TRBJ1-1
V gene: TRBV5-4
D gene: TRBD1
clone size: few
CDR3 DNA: TGTGCCAGCAGCTTGATGGGGGGGACAGTCGAAGCTTTCTTT
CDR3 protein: CASSLMGGTVEAFF

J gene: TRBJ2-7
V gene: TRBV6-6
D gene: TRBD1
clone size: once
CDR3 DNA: TGTGCCACCATGGGACAGGGGGCCTACGAGCAGTACTTC
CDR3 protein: CATMGQGAYEQYF

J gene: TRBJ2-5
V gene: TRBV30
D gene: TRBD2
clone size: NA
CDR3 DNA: TGTGCCTGGAGTGTACCCCTCGGGACTAGCTCCGGGGAGACCCAGTACTTC
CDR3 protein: CAWSVPLGTSSGETQYF

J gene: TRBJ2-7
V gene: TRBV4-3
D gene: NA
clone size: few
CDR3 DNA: TGCGCCAGCAGCCAAGATGCCGGGCCAACAGGGAGCTACGAGCAGTACTTC
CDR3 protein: CASSQDAGPTGSYEQYF

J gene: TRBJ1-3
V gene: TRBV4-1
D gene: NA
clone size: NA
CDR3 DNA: TGCGCCAGCAGCCAAGGAATTATTGGGGGTTTCTCTGGAAACACCATATATTTT
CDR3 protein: CASSQGIIGGFSGNTIYF

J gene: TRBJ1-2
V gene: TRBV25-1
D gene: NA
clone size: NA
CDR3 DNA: TGTGCCAGCAGTGGGAATATTCGCGGCTATGGCTACACCTTC
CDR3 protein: CASSGNIRGYGYTF

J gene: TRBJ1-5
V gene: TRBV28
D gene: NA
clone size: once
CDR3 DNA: TGTGCCAGCAGTCCCGGCGGCGGCTTGGGGGGGAATCAGCCCCAGCATTTT
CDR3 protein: CASSPGGGLGGNQPQHF

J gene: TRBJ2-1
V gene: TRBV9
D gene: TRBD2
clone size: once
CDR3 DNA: TGTGCCAGCAGCGACCTTAGCGGGATGAGCTCCTACAATGAGCAGTTCTTC
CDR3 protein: CASSDLSGMSSYNEQFF

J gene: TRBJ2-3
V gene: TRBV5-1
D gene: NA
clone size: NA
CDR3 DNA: TGCGCCAGCAGCTCGAGTACAGCCCCAGATACGCAGTATTTT
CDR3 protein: CASSSSTAPDTQYF

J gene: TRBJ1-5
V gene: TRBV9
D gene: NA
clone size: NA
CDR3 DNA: TGTGCCAGCAGCGTAGATTTTGTCAATCAGCCCCAGCATTTT
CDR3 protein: CASSVDFVNQPQHF

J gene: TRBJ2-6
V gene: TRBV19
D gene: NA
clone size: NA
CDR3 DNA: TGTGCCAGTAGTATAAGTGGGGGACTCTCTGGGGCCAACGTCCTGACTTTC
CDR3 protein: CASSISGGLSGANVLTF

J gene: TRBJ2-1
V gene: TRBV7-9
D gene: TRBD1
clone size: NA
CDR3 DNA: TGTGCCAGCAGCGCTACTCCGGGACAGGGGATGTACAATGAGCAGTTCTTC
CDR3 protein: CASSATPGQGMYNEQFF

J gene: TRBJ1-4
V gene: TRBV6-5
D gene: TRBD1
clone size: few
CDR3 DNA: TGTGCCAGCAGTTTTCAGGGGGCAAGTGAAAAACTGTTTTTT
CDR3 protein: CASSFQGASEKLFF

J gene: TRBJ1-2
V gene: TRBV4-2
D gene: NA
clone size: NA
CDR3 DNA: TGTGCCAGCAGCCAAGATCGGGGGCTCGTAGGCAGGGGCGGATATGGCTACACCTTC
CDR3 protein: CASSQDRGLVGRGGYGYTF

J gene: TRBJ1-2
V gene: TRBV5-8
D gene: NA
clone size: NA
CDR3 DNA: TGTGCCAGCAGCTTGGTCGCAGGGGATAACTATGGCTACACCTTC
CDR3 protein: CASSLVAGDNYGYTF

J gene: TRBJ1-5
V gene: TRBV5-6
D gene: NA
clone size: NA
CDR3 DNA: TGTGCCAGCAGCTTGCTGGGGTCAGGGGGCAATCAGCCCCAGCATTTT
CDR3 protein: CASSLLGSGGNQPQHF

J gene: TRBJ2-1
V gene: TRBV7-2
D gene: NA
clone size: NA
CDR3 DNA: TGTGCCAGCAGCCTCGCGGGCTCGGGGAATGAGCAGTTCTTC
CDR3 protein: CASSLAGSGNEQFF

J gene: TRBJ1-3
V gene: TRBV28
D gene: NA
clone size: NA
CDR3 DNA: TGTGCCAGCAGTCAAATGACAGTTGGAAACACCATATATTTT
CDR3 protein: CASSQMTVGNTIYF

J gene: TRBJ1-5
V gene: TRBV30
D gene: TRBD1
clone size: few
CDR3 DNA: TGTGCCAGCCAGGGGGCAGGCAATCAGCCCCAGCATTTT
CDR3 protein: CASQGAGNQPQHF

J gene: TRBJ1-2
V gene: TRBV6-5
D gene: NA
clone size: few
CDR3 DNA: TGTGCCAGCAGCCTTGGGGGAGGGAGCTATGGCTACACCTTC
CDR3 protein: CASSLGGGSYGYTF

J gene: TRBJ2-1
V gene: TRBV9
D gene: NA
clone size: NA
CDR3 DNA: TGTGCCAGCAGCTTGGGGAGCTCCTACAATGAGCAGTTCTTC
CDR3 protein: CASSLGSSYNEQFF

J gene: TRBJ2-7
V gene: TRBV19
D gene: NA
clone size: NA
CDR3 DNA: NA
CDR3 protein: CASSSGLFSYEQYF

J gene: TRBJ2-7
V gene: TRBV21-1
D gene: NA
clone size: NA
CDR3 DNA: TGTGCCAGCAGCCATGGGACAGGGAACGAGCAGTACTTC
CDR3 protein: CASSHGTGNEQYF

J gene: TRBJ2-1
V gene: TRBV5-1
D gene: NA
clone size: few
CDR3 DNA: TGCGCCAGCAGCGGTAGGACAAGGATGGATGAGCAGTTCTTC
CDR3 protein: CASSGRTRMDEQFF

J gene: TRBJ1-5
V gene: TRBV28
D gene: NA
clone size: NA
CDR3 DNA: TGTGCCAGCTCCTCGGGACCCGGGAATCAGCCCCAGCATTTT
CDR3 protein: CASSSGPGNQPQHF

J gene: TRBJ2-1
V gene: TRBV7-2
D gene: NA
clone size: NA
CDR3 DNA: TGTGCCAGCAGCTTAGGATTGGGAGCTCTCAATGAGCAGTTCTTC
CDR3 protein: CASSLGLGALNEQFF

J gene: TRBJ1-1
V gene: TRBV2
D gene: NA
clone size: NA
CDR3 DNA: TGTGCCAGCAGTGTTGGCAGGGGTTTTACTGAAGCTTTCTTT
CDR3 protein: CASSVGRGFTEAFF

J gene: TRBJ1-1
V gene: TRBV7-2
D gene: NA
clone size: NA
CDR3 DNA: TGTGCCAGCAGCCAATCGGGGCTTGAAGCTTTCTTT
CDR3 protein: CASSQSGLEAFF

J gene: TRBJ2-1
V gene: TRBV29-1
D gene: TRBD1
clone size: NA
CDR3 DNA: TGCAGCGTTGAACTACGGGACAGGGTATTCTATGAGCAGTTCTTC
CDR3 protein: CSVELRDRVFYEQFF

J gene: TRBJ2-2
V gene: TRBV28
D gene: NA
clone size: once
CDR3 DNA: TGTGCCAGCAGTGCCCACCGTGGCGGGGAGCTGTTTTTT
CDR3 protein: CASSAHRGGELFF

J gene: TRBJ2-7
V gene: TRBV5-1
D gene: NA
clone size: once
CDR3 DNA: TGCGCCAGCAGCCCAGGATCCGCGGGAGAGCAGTACTTC
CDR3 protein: CASSPGSAGEQYF

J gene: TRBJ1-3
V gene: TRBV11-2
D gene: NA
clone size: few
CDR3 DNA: TGTGCCAGCAGCTTAAATTCCCGAAACACCATATATTTT
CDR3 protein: CASSLNSRNTIYF

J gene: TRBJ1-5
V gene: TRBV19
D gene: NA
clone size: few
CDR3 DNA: TGTGCCAGTCATTTCCGCCCGACAGACTCTACCTCGAATCAGCCCCAGCATTTT
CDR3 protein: CASHFRPTDSTSNQPQHF

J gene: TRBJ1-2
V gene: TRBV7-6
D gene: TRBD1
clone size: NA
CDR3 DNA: TGTGCCAGCAGCCCGCGGGACAGAGCTAACTATGGCTACACCTTC
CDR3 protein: CASSPRDRANYGYTF

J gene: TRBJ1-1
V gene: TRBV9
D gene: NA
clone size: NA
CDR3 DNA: TGTGCCAGCAGCGCGTCGATGGGGATGGGGGAAGCTTTCTTT
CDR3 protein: CASSASMGMGEAFF

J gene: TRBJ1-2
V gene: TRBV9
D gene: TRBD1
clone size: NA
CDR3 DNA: TGTGCCAGCAGCCCCGGGACAGGGCCGCTAGGCTATGGCTACACCTTC
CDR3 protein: CASSPGTGPLGYGYTF

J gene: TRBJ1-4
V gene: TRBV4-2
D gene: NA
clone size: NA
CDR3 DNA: TGTGCCAGCAGCCAAGATGTGACGTCGGTTTCGGGTGAAAAACTGTTTTTT
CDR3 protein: CASSQDVTSVSGEKLFF

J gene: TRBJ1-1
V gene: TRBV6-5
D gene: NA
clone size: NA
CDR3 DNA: TGTGCCAGCAGTTACCTCGGGCAGGGGCCTGAAGCTTTCTTT
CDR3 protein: CASSYLGQGPEAFF

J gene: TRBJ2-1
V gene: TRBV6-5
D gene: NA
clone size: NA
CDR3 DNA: TGTGCCAGCAGTCCGGACAGATACAATGAGCAGTTCTTC
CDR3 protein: CASSPDRYNEQFF

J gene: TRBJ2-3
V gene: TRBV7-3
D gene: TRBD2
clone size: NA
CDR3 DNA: TGTGCCAGCAGCCGTACTAGCGGGGTGGAAGATACGCAGTATTTT
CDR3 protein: CASSRTSGVEDTQYF

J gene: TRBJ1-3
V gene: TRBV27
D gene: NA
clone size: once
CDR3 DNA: TGTGCCAGCAGTTTATCGGGACAAATACTCTCTGGAAACACCATATATTTT
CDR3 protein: CASSLSGQILSGNTIYF

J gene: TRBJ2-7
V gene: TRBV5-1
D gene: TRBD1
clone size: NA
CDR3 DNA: TGCGCCAGCAGCTTGGAAGGACAGGGGGCGAGGGAGCAGTACTTC
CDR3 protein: CASSLEGQGAREQYF

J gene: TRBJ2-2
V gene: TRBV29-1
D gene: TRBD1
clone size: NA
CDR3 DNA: TGCAGCGCGAGACAGGGGACCGGGGAGCTGTTTTTT
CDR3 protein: CSARQGTGELFF

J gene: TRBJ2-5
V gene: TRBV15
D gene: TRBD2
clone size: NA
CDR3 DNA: TGTGCCACCAGCAGGGAATACGGGACTAGCGGAAAAGAGACCCAGTACTTC
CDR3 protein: CATSREYGTSGKETQYF

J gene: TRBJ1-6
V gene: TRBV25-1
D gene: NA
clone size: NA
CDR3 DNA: TGTGCCAGCAGCCCCCGGGTCTTGAATTCACCCCTCCACTTT
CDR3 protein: CASSPRVLNSPLHF

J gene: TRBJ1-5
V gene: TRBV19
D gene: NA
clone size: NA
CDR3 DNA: TGTGCCAGTAGTATGAATTCGCGATTGGATCTATATAGCAATCAGCCCCAGCATTTT
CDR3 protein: CASSMNSRLDLYSNQPQHF

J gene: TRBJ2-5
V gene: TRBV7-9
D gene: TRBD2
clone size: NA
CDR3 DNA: TGTGCCAGCAGCTTAGAACTAGCGGGAATGGGAGAGACCCAGTACTTC
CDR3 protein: CASSLELAGMGETQYF

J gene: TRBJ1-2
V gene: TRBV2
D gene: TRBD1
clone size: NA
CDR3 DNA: TGTGCCAGCAGCGAAAAGAAGACAGGGTATGGCTACACCTTC
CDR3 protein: CASSEKKTGYGYTF

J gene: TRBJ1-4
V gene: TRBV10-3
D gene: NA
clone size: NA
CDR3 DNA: TGTGCCATCAGTGAGTTCAATGAAAAACTGTTTTTT
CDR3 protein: CAISEFNEKLFF